This is a list of T cell receptor beta chains from one sample in a study of identifying expanded T cells in peripheral blood. The method was immunoSEQ multiplex PCR; TCRdb's version includes in-frame clones alone and lacks a portion of them. Of roughly 78,000 clones listed, under 90% are singletons. The sequenced sample was blood. The receptors shown here come from a person aged 18-70 years in good health. Each CDR3 is given with its conserved first and last residue. A D gene is named only where the DNA matches it firmly.

D | V | CDR3
TRBD1 | TRBV5-8 | CASSYGQGAGNTEAFF
TRBD1 | TRBV19 | CASSLRQGSGETQYF
TRBD1 | TRBV6-1 | CASSGLLTGWRNEQFF
TRBD1 | TRBV7-8 | CASSLRDRVAKNIQYF
- | TRBV7-9 | CASSLAGLYEQYF
- | TRBV2 | CASRAFEDTEAFF
- | TRBV5-1 | CASSSTEIYEQYF
- | TRBV7-2 | CASSLQGGGLDTQYF
- | TRBV7-7 | CASSLAQTPQETQYF
- | TRBV7-9 | CASSLAGPPGEQYF
- | TRBV6-5 | CASRSGRGTQETQYF
TRBD1 | TRBV30 | CAWGDSNNQPQHF
- | TRBV7-9 | CASSPGLRGSYQETQYF
TRBD2 | TRBV9 | CASSVASGSYEQYF
TRBD2 | TRBV10-3 | CAISERLAGGGDTQYF
- | TRBV7-6 | CASSLAPGARDEQYF
TRBD1 | TRBV14 | CASSPRQGYYGYTF
- | TRBV5-6 | CASSLGGPDQPQHF
- | TRBV7-2 | CASSLSGTSYEQYF
- | TRBV19 | CASSFRLYSNQPQHF
- | TRBV5-4 | CASSSNREAETQYF
TRBD1 | TRBV6-5 | CASSVGQGAGYTF
- | TRBV6-1 | CASSDRDTAKNIQYF
- | TRBV6-5 | CASSAGGLRETQYF
TRBD1 | TRBV7-6 | CASSLQTGPNYEQYF
- | TRBV30 | CAWGTNYGYTF
TRBD1 | TRBV5-1 | CASSPISGGNEQFF
- | TRBV6-1 | CASSDQGSYGYTF
TRBD2 | TRBV7-9 | CASSLPGTSAYYNEQFF
TRBD1 | TRBV10-3 | CAIGAGGTNYGYTF
TRBD2 | TRBV9 | CASSVTSGRAKETQYF
TRBD1 | TRBV2 | CASKAGGGYGYTF
- | TRBV5-4 | CASRGEETQYF
TRBD2 | TRBV11-2 | CASSLTGGALNIQYF
- | TRBV30 | CAWSQVKAPLHF
- | TRBV7-9 | CASTFPTFYNEQFF
- | TRBV6-5 | CASSYSTGKSNYGYTF
TRBD2 | TRBV7-2 | CASSLDGGSYEQYF
TRBD2 | TRBV9 | CASSVRSGTGANVLTF
TRBD2 | TRBV7-2 | CASSLLSGGTYNEQFF
- | TRBV6-5 | CASSYSNRQTYGYTF
- | TRBV6-6 | CASSLRSYTF
- | TRBV7-2 | CASSLGAAETQYF
- | TRBV6-5 | CASSYSPGYTDTQYF
TRBD2 | TRBV9 | CASSPRTSGGGTQYF
- | TRBV7-2 | CASSFRSGPNTGELFF
- | TRBV4-2 | CASSQDRPYEQYF
TRBD1 | TRBV7-2 | CASSRQGARIEAFF
TRBD2 | TRBV4-3 | CATPEGVMASGYTDTQYF
- | TRBV12-2 | CASLTDEPGDMNTEAFF
- | TRBV4-2 | CASSQDIQGMYKAYEQYF
TRBD2 | TRBV9 | CASSRQRGGTDTQYF
- | TRBV2 | CASSLMTEVEETQYF
- | TRBV6-6 | CASSYRPSSYEQYF